The clone carrying this T cell receptor (beta chain) was seen a handful of times. This sample is drawn from a study of cytomegalovirus exposure and HLA in healthy donors. The PCR ran on 60 Vbeta and 13 Jbeta primers. Sequencing was performed with immunoSEQ multiplex PCR; in TCRdb, only in-frame clones are kept and a portion is missing. The top ten hold roughly 3% of the sample, which has about 200,000 clones, about 78% seen once. This receptor was identified in a young woman in good health and CMV-seronegative. The source material was PBMCs.

In nucleotides, the CDR3 is TGTGCCACGGACAGGGCTGGCAATCAGCCCCAGCATTTT. It codes for CATDRAGNQPQHF. V usage is TRBV6-1 and J usage is TRBJ1-5, with TRBD1 matching 8 bases. With V trimmed by 10 bases and J by 2 bases, 4 bases remained unmatched. The CDR3 loop spans 13 amino acids. The germline CDR1 and CDR2 sequences are MNHNS and SASEGT.